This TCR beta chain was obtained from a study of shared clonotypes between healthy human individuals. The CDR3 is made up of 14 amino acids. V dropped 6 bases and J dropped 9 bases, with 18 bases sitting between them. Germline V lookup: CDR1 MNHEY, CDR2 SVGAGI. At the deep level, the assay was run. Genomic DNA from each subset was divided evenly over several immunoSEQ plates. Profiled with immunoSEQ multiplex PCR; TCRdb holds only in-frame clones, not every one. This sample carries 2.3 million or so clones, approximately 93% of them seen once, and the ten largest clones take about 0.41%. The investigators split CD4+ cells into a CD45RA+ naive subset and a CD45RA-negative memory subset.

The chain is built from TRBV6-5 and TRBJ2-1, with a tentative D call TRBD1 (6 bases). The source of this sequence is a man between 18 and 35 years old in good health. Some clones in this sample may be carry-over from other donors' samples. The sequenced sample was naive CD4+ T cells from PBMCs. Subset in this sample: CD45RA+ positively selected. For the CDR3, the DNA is TGTGCCAGCAGCCAGGGGCAGACAGGCGGTGAGCAGTTCTTC. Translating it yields CASSQGQTGGEQFF.